This T cell receptor (beta chain) was identified in a study of cytotoxic CD8 clonotypes in ibrutinib-treated CLL. Findings and limits, study-wide: Clonality grew at ibrutinib response; at progression, it decreased back toward baseline. Against age-matched healthy donors, baseline clonality ran higher and tracked circulating CD8+ T-cell counts.

Frozen PBMC stocks contributed 2 to 2.5 micrograms of genomic DNA to the TCR beta libraries. The data were produced by immunoSEQ multiplex PCR, yet TCRdb's version contains in-frame clones alone and is incomplete. The sample yields roughly 100,000 clones, around four fifths seen once. For this clone: Its antigen remains unidentified.

Here the sequenced sample was PBMCs, taken after 12 months of ibrutinib treatment. This TCR derives from a human donor with chronic lymphocytic leukemia.

CDR3 sequence reads: CASSAGRDSTEAFF. CDR3 coding DNA: TGTGCCAGCAGTGCCGGGAGGGACAGCACTGAAGCTTTCTTT. The chain has TRBV25-1 and TRBJ1-1; 7 positions match TRBD1. The V gene end was trimmed by 4 bases and the J gene end by 4 bases; junction bases not matched to a gene: 6. From germline, CDR1 is MGHDK and CDR2 SYGVNS. The CDR3 is made up of 14 amino acids.